Shown below are 28 T cell receptor beta chains from a single sample sequenced in a study of cytomegalovirus exposure and HLA in healthy donors. Primers included in the PCR were 60 Vbeta and 13 Jbeta primers. Using immunoSEQ multiplex PCR, the repertoire was profiled, and TCRdb retains in-frame clones only, with some absent. The sample lists some 100,000 clones; 74% were seen once. The sample comprised PBMCs. The receptors originated from a woman between 45 and 60 years old in good health and CMV-seropositive.

The genes are TRBV28 and TRBJ1-4; TRBD1 agrees at 9 bases. The CDR3 runs 15 residues. The germline CDR1 and CDR2 sequences are MDHEN and SYDVKM. Trimming took 3 bases from V and 3 from J; bases not matched to a gene: 2. CDR3 residues: CASSLTGGSNEKLFF. The DNA for the CDR3 is TGTGCCAGCAGTTTGACAGGGGGGTCTAATGAAAAACTGTTTTTT.

V and J are TRBV10-1 and TRBJ2-7; D is ambiguous. The V end was cut by 4 bases, the J end by 1 base, with 8 bases between. The CDR3 contains 13 residues. Germline CDR1 reads WNHNN; CDR2 reads SYGVQD (reference sequence). The CDR3 loop reads CASSVTGSYEQYF. For the CDR3, the DNA is TGCGCCAGCAGTGTAACGGGTTCCTACGAGCAGTACTTC.

The chain has TRBV19 and TRBJ1-1, with unresolved D. V lost 4 bases and J lost 5, with 8 bases in between. This CDR3 contains 12 residues. CDR1 and CDR2 from the germline V gene are LNHDA and SQIVND (reference sequence). CDR3 sequence (DNA): TGTGCCAGTAGTAAGTGGAGGACTGAAGCTTTCTTT. Protein: CASSKWRTEAFF.

V and J are TRBV30 and TRBJ1-2, with D perhaps matching TRBD1 (5 bases). The CDR3 is made up of 16 amino acids. V lost 4 bases, J lost 0 bases, and 18 bases lay in between. Germline CDR1 GTSNPN, CDR2 SVGIG (reference sequence). In DNA, the CDR3 is TGTGCCTGGACCCGGGTTGGGGCCACAACTAACTATGGCTACACCTTC. Its translation: CAWTRVGATTNYGYTF. The complete variable domain, with remaining parts taken from reference TRBV30 and TRBJ1-2, reads SQTIHQWPATLVQPVGSPLSLECTVEGTSNPNLYWYRQAAGRGLQLLFYSVGIGQISSEVPQNLSASRPQDRQFILSSKKLLLSDSGFYLCAWTRVGATTNYGYTFGSGTRLTVV.

The chain combines TRBV29-1 with TRBJ2-1; D remains unclear. The germline V and J ends were trimmed by 6 bases and 7 bases, with 19 bases remaining between them. Germline V gives CDR1 SQVTM, CDR2 ANQGSEA. The CDR3 has 14 residues. The CDR3 coding sequence is TGCAGCGTCCTGGTTTGGTCCCGAGATAATGAGCAGTTCTTC. This sequence encodes CSVLVWSRDNEQFF.

The J gene is TRBJ2-7, the V gene TRBV7-2; TRBD2 aligns across 8 bases. With V trimmed by 5 bases and J by 4 bases, 10 bases remained unmatched. The germline gives CDR1 SGHTA, CDR2 FQGNSA. The CDR3 contains 15 residues. Written as DNA, the CDR3 is TGTGCCAGCAGCCCGACCGGGGGGGCGCAGTACGAGCAGTACTTC. This codes for CASSPTGGAQYEQYF.

Only a few counts were recorded for this clone. This chain links TRBV19 with TRBJ1-5, with D maybe TRBD1 (5 bases). V lost 2 bases and J 2 bases, leaving 10 bases between the germline ends. The CDR3 is made up of 15 amino acids. The germline V gene has CDR1 LNHDA and CDR2 SQIVND (reference sequence). The CDR3 DNA follows: TGTGCCAGTAGTATACCTGGGGGGGGCAATCAGCCCCAGCATTTT. Its translation: CASSIPGGGNQPQHF.

V and J are TRBV4-1 and TRBJ1-4, with 7 positions matching TRBD1. The germline V gene has CDR1 MGHRA and CDR2 YSYEKL. The trim removed 2 bases at V and 4 bases at J, leaving 4 bases unmatched. There are 15 residues in the CDR3. The CDR3 coding sequence is TGCGCCAGCAGCCAACCGGGACAGAGTAATGAAAAACTGTTTTTT. As protein: CASSQPGQSNEKLFF.

V usage is TRBV19 and J usage is TRBJ1-5; D remains unclear. The germline V gene encodes CDR1 LNHDA and CDR2 SQIVND (reference sequence). V shed 2 bases and J shed 2 bases, with 7 bases lying between them. The CDR3 runs 14 residues. The CDR3 sequence: CASSIYGGNQPQHF. Here the CDR3 DNA reads TGTGCCAGTAGTATATACGGGGGCAATCAGCCCCAGCATTTT.

V and J are TRBV18 and TRBJ1-1, with 8 bases aligning to TRBD1. The germline V gene has CDR1 KGHSH and CDR2 LQKENI. V was pared by 2 bases and J by 3 bases, with 2 bases of the junction left unmatched. The CDR3 is 14 amino acids. For the CDR3, the DNA is TGTGCCAGCTCACCAACAGGGGGAGACACTGAAGCTTTCTTT. This codes for CASSPTGGDTEAFF.

The gene calls are TRBV15 and TRBJ2-1; a possible D gene is TRBD2 (5 bases). The CDR3 length is 18 residues. Trimming removed 2 bases at V and 0 bases at J, with 17 bases between. Looked up from germline, CDR1 is LNHNV and CDR2 is YYDKDF (reference sequence). In DNA, the CDR3 is TGTGCCACCAGCAGACCCCTAGCCCAACCCGGCTCCTACAATGAGCAGTTCTTC. Translation: CATSRPLAQPGSYNEQFF. Full variable domain (outside the CDR3, taken from reference TRBV15 and TRBJ2-1): DAMVIQNPRYQVTQFGKPVTLSCSQTLNHNVMYWYQQKSSQAPKLLFHYYDKDFNNEADTPDNFQSRRPNTSFCFLDIRSPGLGDTAMYLCATSRPLAQPGSYNEQFFGPGTRLTVL.

The rearrangement joins TRBV6-5 to TRBJ2-5, with 8 nucleotides matching TRBD1. The tail of the sequence fits TRBJ2-7 better, so the J call may be wrong. The CDR3 is 15 residues long. Germline assignment: CDR1 MNHEY and CDR2 SVGAGI. In DNA form, the CDR3 reads TGTGCCAGCAGTTACTCGGAGACAGGGGCCTACGAGCAGTACTTC. This translates into CASSYSETGAYEQYF.

The chain carries TRBV6-6 and TRBJ2-2, with 7 bases fitting TRBD1. The germline V gene encodes CDR1 MNHNY and CDR2 SVGAGI (reference sequence). This CDR3 is 12 amino acids long. V trimming: 6 bases; J trimming: 6 bases; junction bases outside the gene matches: 1. The CDR3 here is CASRQGAGELFF. Written as DNA, the CDR3 is TGTGCCAGCAGGCAGGGGGCCGGGGAGCTGTTTTTT.

V usage is TRBV6-1 and J usage is TRBJ1-1; no clear D. The CDR3 extends over 12 amino acids. CDR1 is MNHNS, CDR2 SASEGT, per germline. Trimming left V 3 bases short and J 6 bases short, with 8 bases between. The CDR3 spells CASSESRAEAFF. In nucleotides, the CDR3 is TGTGCCAGCAGTGAGTCGCGGGCTGAAGCTTTCTTT.

The rearrangement joins TRBV2 to TRBJ2-4; 12 nucleotides line up with TRBD2. The germline gives CDR1 SNHLY, CDR2 FYNNEI. The CDR3 sequence is 16 residues long. The trim removed 6 bases at V and 2 bases at J, leaving 5 bases unmatched. The CDR3 loop reads CASSDTSGGTKNIQYF. The DNA of the CDR3 is TGTGCCAGCAGCGATACTAGCGGGGGGACCAAAAACATTCAGTACTTC.

The chain carries TRBV7-2 and TRBJ2-1, with 11 nucleotides matching TRBD2. CDR1 is SGHTA, CDR2 FQGNSA, per germline. This CDR3 spans 15 amino acids. The junction had 6 bases not matched to a gene; V was cut back by 5 bases and J by 6 bases. The CDR3 loop is CASSKPGLAANEQFF. The CDR3, as DNA: TGTGCCAGCAGCAAACCGGGACTAGCGGCCAATGAGCAGTTCTTC.

This chain joins TRBV5-4 and TRBJ2-7, with D unresolved. V was cut by 0 bases and J by 5 bases, with 12 bases left in between. The CDR3 is 14 residues long. The germline CDR1 and CDR2 sequences are SGHNT and YYREEE (reference sequence). The CDR3 region is CASSLAHGSDEQYF. The CDR3 region has the DNA TGTGCCAGCAGCTTGGCTCACGGGTCCGACGAGCAGTACTTC.

The table lists this clone with a count of one. The chain recombines TRBV28 with TRBJ1-4; 7 bases align to TRBD1. After removal of 6 bases from V and 2 bases from J, the junction contained 12 bases not matched to a gene. CDR3 length equals 17 residues. Germline CDR1 is MDHEN and CDR2 is SYDVKM. CDR3 DNA sequence: TGTGCCAGCAGCACGCTAGGGGGCGTTTCGACTAATGAAAAACTGTTTTTT. This encodes CASSTLGGVSTNEKLFF.

This clone showed up just once. The V and J genes are TRBV5-1 and TRBJ1-3, with D maybe TRBD1 (6 bases). Germline CDR1 SGHRS, CDR2 YFSETQ. Trimming took 0 bases from V and 2 from J, leaving 6 bases between them. This CDR3 is built from 14 residues. Written as DNA, the CDR3 is TGCGCCAGCAGCTTGGCAGGGGCTGGAAACACCATATATTTT. The encoded protein is CASSLAGAGNTIYF.

The chain has TRBV6-5 and TRBJ1-1; D remains ambiguous. The CDR3 covers 13 residues. Trimming removed 4 bases at V and 4 bases at J, with 10 bases between. The germline V gene has CDR1 MNHEY and CDR2 SVGAGI. The CDR3 DNA is TGTGCCAGCAGTTCCCCTGGAGGCACTGAAGCTTTCTTT. It specifies CASSSPGGTEAFF.

The chain is built from TRBV6-5 and TRBJ2-3; TRBD1 agrees at 11 bases. Trimming at V came to 2 bases and at J to 2 bases, leaving 3 bases not matched to a gene. The CDR3 is 16 amino acids. Germline V CDR1 and CDR2: MNHEY, SVGAGI. CDR3 protein: CASSYGQGAITDTQYF. CDR3 coding DNA: TGTGCCAGCAGTTACGGACAGGGGGCCATCACAGATACGCAGTATTTT.

The chain joins TRBV27 to TRBJ2-7; 8 nucleotides match TRBD1. This CDR3 has 14 residues. Germline V gives CDR1 MNHEY, CDR2 SMNVEV (reference sequence). Losses at the gene ends were 3 bases for V and 4 bases for J; bases not matched to a gene: 5. This CDR3 is CASSLRQGMYEQYF. For the CDR3, the DNA is TGTGCCAGCAGTTTGCGACAGGGGATGTACGAGCAGTACTTC.

The chain is built from TRBV12-5 and TRBJ2-7; TRBD2 is a possible D gene (7 bases). There are 15 residues in the CDR3. Per the germline V gene, CDR1 is LGHNT and CDR2 is FRNRAP. V lost 5 bases and J 5 bases, leaving 19 bases between the germline ends. CDR3 bases: TGTGCTAGTGGTCTCTATGGGGGGGCAAGAAACGAGCAGTACTTC. Its protein product is CASGLYGGARNEQYF.

The V gene is TRBV4-2, the J gene TRBJ2-7; TRBD2 is a possible D gene (5 bases). Per germline, CDR1 LGHNA and CDR2 YNFKEQ. The CDR3 is 16 residues long. V lost 1 base, J lost 6 bases, and 19 bases lay in between. The CDR3: CASSQAGSGYKSEQYF. CDR3 bases: TGTGCCAGCAGCCAAGCTGGTTCGGGGTATAAGAGCGAGCAGTACTTC.

The chain is built from TRBV5-1 and TRBJ1-1; D possibly corresponds to TRBD1 (5 bases). The V end lost 1 base, the J end lost 1 base, and 11 bases lay between the germline ends. The CDR3 has 15 amino acids. The germline gives CDR1 SGHRS, CDR2 YFSETQ. CDR3 bases: TGCGCCAGCAGCTTGATAGGGACTGCGAACACTGAAGCTTTCTTT. It codes for CASSLIGTANTEAFF.

Here the CDR3 reads CASSVSGSKETQYF. The CDR3 region has the DNA TGTGCCAGCAGCGTTAGCGGGAGTAAAGAGACCCAGTACTTC. The chain links TRBV9 to TRBJ2-5, with 9 positions matching TRBD2. The V and J ends lost 2 bases and 3 bases, in that order; junction bases with no gene match: 2. This CDR3 spans 14 amino acids. Germline-derived CDR1 and CDR2 are SGDLS and YYNGEE.

This clone was seen only once. The V call is TRBV19, the J call TRBJ2-5; TRBD1 matches at 10 bases. Trimming at V came to 7 bases and at J to 1 base, leaving 6 bases not matched to a gene. The germline V gene has CDR1 LNHDA and CDR2 SQIVND (reference sequence). The CDR3 sequence is 15 residues long. For the CDR3, the DNA is TGTGCCAGTAACGGACAGGGGGGATTCCAAGAGACCCAGTACTTC. Its translation is CASNGQGGFQETQYF.

This clone came up once. The rearrangement links TRBV11-1 to TRBJ1-1; TRBD1 might be the D (5 bases). CDR3 size: 14 residues. The germline V gene has CDR1 SGHAT and CDR2 FQDESV (reference sequence). V was shortened by 7 bases and J by 1 base, with 13 bases between the two germline ends. The CDR3 is CASTRSTANTEAFF. CDR3 coding DNA: TGTGCCAGCACCCGATCGACAGCGAACACTGAAGCTTTCTTT.